Sequencing of this T cell receptor beta chain was carried out in a study of a mutant IDH1 vaccine in newly diagnosed glioma. Study as a whole: Treated patients comprised about 60% males and around 40% females, mean age 40.4 years. Radiotherapy, temozolomide, or both had been given previously, and both were given to most.

This table comes from immunoSEQ multiplex PCR, and its TCRdb copy is limited to in-frame clones, with some not included. The data show approximately 88,000 clones, about four fifths seen once. General study findings and limits: Pseudoprogression apparently lacked any relation to changes in top peripheral T cell clonotypes.

Between the trimmed V and J ends, which lost 6 bases and 5 bases, there was a span of 19 bases. CDR3 size: 15 residues. Per the germline V gene, CDR1 is SGHTA and CDR2 is FQGNSA. With regard to this clone: The target antigen is unknown.

Time point indicated: baseline, week 1 (first vaccination visit). Treatment noted: pre-vaccination baseline after standard-of-care therapy. In every donor, the tumor was a new WHO grade 3 or 4 IDH1-mutant, ATRX-lost astrocytoma. The source was PBMCs, collected from a glioma patient treated with radiotherapy, temozolomide or both. The clonotype originates from a man aged 35 to 55 with glioma. The V gene is TRBV7-2, the J gene TRBJ1-1; D is undetermined. DNA for the CDR3: TGTGCCAGCAGGGTAGACCGGGTCCTGTGGACTGAAGCTTTCTTT. The encoded protein is CASRVDRVLWTEAFF.